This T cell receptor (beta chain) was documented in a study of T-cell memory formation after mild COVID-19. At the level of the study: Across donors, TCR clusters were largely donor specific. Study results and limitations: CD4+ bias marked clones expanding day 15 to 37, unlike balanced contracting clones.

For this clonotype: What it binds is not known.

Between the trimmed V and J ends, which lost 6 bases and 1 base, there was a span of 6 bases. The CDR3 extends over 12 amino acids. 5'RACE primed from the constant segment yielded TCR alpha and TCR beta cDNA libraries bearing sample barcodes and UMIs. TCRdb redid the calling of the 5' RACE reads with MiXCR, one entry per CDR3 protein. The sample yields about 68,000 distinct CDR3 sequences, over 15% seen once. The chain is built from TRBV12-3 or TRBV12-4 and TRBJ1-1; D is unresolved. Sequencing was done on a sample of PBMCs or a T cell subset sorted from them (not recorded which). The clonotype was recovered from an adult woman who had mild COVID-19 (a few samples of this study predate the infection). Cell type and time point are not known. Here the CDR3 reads CASSRGNTEAFF. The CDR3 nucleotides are TGTGCCAGCAGCCGGGGGAACACTGAAGCTTTCTTT.